The 32 T cell receptor beta chains listed next were all sequenced from one sample in a study of blood T cell repertoires in COVID-19. TCRdb's copy holds only in-frame clones and misses some; the assay was immunoSEQ multiplex PCR. The sample has some 270,000 clones, approximately 91% seen once. Sequencing was carried out using PBMCs or T cells enriched from blood (not recorded which). The receptor set was obtained from a woman aged 40-49 years who had recovered from COVID-19.

The chain has TRBV18 and TRBJ1-2; D gene ambiguous. This CDR3 is built from 14 residues. Per the germline V gene, CDR1 is KGHSH and CDR2 is LQKENI. V was clipped by 0 bases and J by 8 bases, with 13 bases between them. The CDR3 DNA reads as TGTGCCAGCTCACCACCGTCCGATACTTGGGGCTACACCTTC. It codes for CASSPPSDTWGYTF.

V and J are TRBV14 and TRBJ2-1; 11 nucleotides match TRBD2. The CDR3 contains 18 residues. Germline CDR1 is SGHDN and CDR2 is FVKESK. After removal of 0 bases from V and 4 bases from J, the junction contained 8 bases not matched to a gene. The CDR3 DNA reads TGTGCCAGCAGCCAAGAAAAGGGAAGACTAGCGGGATACAATGAGCAGTTCTTC. The encoded protein is CASSQEKGRLAGYNEQFF.

V gene TRBV2 combines with J gene TRBJ1-6; no reliable D call. CDR1 is SNHLY and CDR2 is FYNNEI in the germline V gene. The CDR3 sequence is 12 residues long. Trimming took off 6 bases at V and 9 bases at J, with 9 bases between the two ends. The CDR3 loop is CASSYVSSPLHF. The CDR3 DNA sequence: TGTGCCAGCAGCTACGTTAGTTCACCCCTCCACTTT.

V usage is TRBV7-2 and J usage is TRBJ1-5; D may be TRBD1 (5 bases). Germline V gene sequence: CDR1 SGHTA, CDR2 FQGNSA. The V end was cut by 2 bases, the J end by 7 bases, with 12 bases between. The CDR3 has 14 amino acids. CDR3: CASSLSGVGQPQHF. CDR3 nucleotides: TGTGCCAGCAGCTTATCGGGGGTAGGGCAGCCCCAGCATTTT.

This chain uses TRBV11-2 with TRBJ1-1; D possibly corresponds to TRBD1 (6 bases). The V gene's germline CDR1 is SGHAT and CDR2 FQNNGV. The CDR3 extends over 14 amino acids. The ends were cut back, 2 bases at V and 9 bases at J, with 16 bases in the middle. For the CDR3, the DNA is TGTGCCAGCAGCTTACTCATGGGGGCAGGCCAAGCTTTCTTT. Translating gives CASSLLMGAGQAFF.

The gene calls are TRBV19 and TRBJ1-1; a weak D match, TRBD1 (5 bases). The CDR3 runs 17 residues. Trimming stripped 3 bases from V and 5 bases from J, with 22 bases between. Germline assignment: CDR1 LNHDA and CDR2 SQIVND (reference sequence). CDR3 coding DNA: TGTGCCAGTAGTATCGGAAGCAAACAGGCCGCGGGGACTGAAGCTTTCTTT. The encoded protein is CASSIGSKQAAGTEAFF.

The chain is built from TRBV27 and TRBJ2-3; D possibly corresponds to TRBD2 (7 bases). CDR1 is MNHEY and CDR2 is SMNVEV in the germline V gene (reference sequence). V shed 5 bases and J shed 5 bases, with 20 bases lying between them. CDR3 size: 16 residues. The CDR3 DNA reads TGTGCCAGCAGTCACCGGAGCGGGACACGAGGAGATACGCAGTATTTT. Its protein product is CASSHRSGTRGDTQYF.

J is TRBJ2-1 and V is TRBV5-1; weak D call: TRBD2 (5 bases). The CDR3 has 14 amino acids. Germline CDR1 and CDR2: SGHRS and YFSETQ. With 3 bases removed from V and 3 bases from J, the gap between germline ends came to 10 bases. The CDR3 DNA reads as TGCGCCAGCAGCTCCGACGGGGACTACAATGAGCAGTTCTTC. It yields the protein CASSSDGDYNEQFF.

The rearrangement uses TRBV7-9 and TRBJ1-6, with 7 positions matching TRBD1. J was trimmed by 0 bases and V by 4 bases; bases with no gene match: 6. This CDR3 region has 17 residues. CDR1 and CDR2 (germline): SEHNR, FQNEAQ (reference sequence). This chain's CDR3 is CASSSDRPSSYNSPLHF. The CDR3 bases are TGTGCCAGCAGCTCGGACAGGCCAAGCTCCTATAATTCACCCCTCCACTTT.

The chain joins TRBV7-3 to TRBJ2-5; 14 positions agree with TRBD2. The CDR3 spans 15 residues. After removal of 6 bases from V and 6 bases from J, the junction contained 6 bases not matched to a gene. Germline CDR1 reads SGHTA; CDR2 reads FQGTGA. The CDR3 loop reads CASSPTSGGDKTQYF. As DNA, the CDR3 is TGTGCCAGCAGTCCGACTAGCGGGGGGGACAAGACCCAGTACTTC.

The CDR3 is CASSPHRANYEQYF. The CDR3 nucleotides read TGTGCCAGCAGCCCCCATCGTGCGAATTACGAGCAGTACTTC. This chain uses TRBV9 with TRBJ2-7; D gene ambiguous. The CDR3 is 14 residues long. The V gene's germline CDR1 is SGDLS and CDR2 YYNGEE. Trimming cost V 4 bases and J 4 bases, with 15 bases left between them.

The chain combines TRBV24-1 with TRBJ2-3; 8 bases map to TRBD2. Losses at the gene ends were 5 bases for V and 1 base for J; bases not matched to a gene: 4. CDR1 KGHDR and CDR2 SFDVKD come from the germline V gene. This CDR3 comprises 15 residues. The CDR3 reads CATSGSSGGTDTQYF. In nucleotides, the CDR3 is TGTGCCACCAGTGGGAGTAGCGGGGGCACAGATACGCAGTATTTT.

Many counts were recorded for this clone. This chain connects TRBV24-1 to TRBJ2-5; D unresolved. The CDR3 runs to 15 residues. V was pared by 0 bases and J by 3 bases, with 10 bases between. CDR1 and CDR2 (germline): KGHDR, SFDVKD. The CDR3 here is CATSDLNSSEETQYF. Here the CDR3 DNA reads TGTGCCACCAGTGATTTGAACAGTTCAGAAGAGACCCAGTACTTC.

CDR3 in DNA: TGTGCCAGCAGTTACTTCAGGTACGAGCAGTACTTC. Translating gives CASSYFRYEQYF. The rearrangement links TRBV6-2 or TRBV6-3 to TRBJ2-7, with D unresolved. Trimming removed 1 base from V and 4 bases from J, with 5 bases in between. Per the germline V gene, CDR1 is MNHEY and CDR2 is SVGEGT. The CDR3 consists of 12 residues.

In regard to this clone: Other DNA sequences in the same sample also yield this CDR3. The rearrangement links TRBV2 to TRBJ1-1; the D gene is possibly TRBD1 (5 bases). The ends were cut back, 3 bases at V and 2 bases at J, with 7 bases in the middle. The CDR3 loop spans 13 amino acids. Germline lookup yields CDR1 SNHLY and CDR2 FYNNEI. DNA of the CDR3: TGTGCCAGCAGTGATCAGGGTAACACTGAAGCTTTCTTT. Its translation: CASSDQGNTEAFF.

In DNA form, the CDR3 reads TGTGCCAGCAGCGTAGAGACAGGGGGGAATTCACCCCTCCACTTT. Amino acid sequence: CASSVETGGNSPLHF. This chain links TRBV9 with TRBJ1-6; TRBD1 aligns across 9 bases. The CDR3 covers 15 residues. Germline V gene lookup returns CDR1 SGDLS and CDR2 YYNGEE. V was pared by 0 bases and J by 7 bases, with 2 bases of the junction left unmatched.

V gene TRBV9 combines with J gene TRBJ2-1, with 7 bases lining up with TRBD2. V dropped 4 bases and J dropped 4; count of bases not matched to a gene: 14. This CDR3 spans 17 amino acids. CDR1 and CDR2 (germline): SGDLS, YYNGEE. DNA for the CDR3: TGTGCCAGCAGCCCCACGGGCGGGCGGGGGACTTACAATGAGCAGTTCTTC. Its translation: CASSPTGGRGTYNEQFF.

V gene TRBV18 combines with J gene TRBJ2-7, with no clear D. CDR3 size: 16 residues. V was cut by 6 bases and J by 0 bases, with 18 bases left in between. In germline, CDR1 is KGHSH, CDR2 LQKENI. CDR3 coding DNA: TGTGCCAGCTCTCCGCCGAGGTTGTCGGGCTCCTACGAGCAGTACTTC. It translates to CASSPPRLSGSYEQYF.

This clone was recorded only once. The junction and the germline gene differ at one end; a read error may be behind it. The chain couples TRBV7-7 to TRBJ2-5; D perhaps matches TRBD2 (5 bases). CDR3 length: 12 amino acids. Germline lookup yields CDR1 SSHAT and CDR2 FNYEAQ (reference sequence). The CDR3 here is CASRGRGETQYF. CDR3 bases: TGTGCTAGCAGAGGGAGAGGGGAGACCCAGTACTTC. The variable domain in full, with the rest retrieved from reference TRBV7-7 and TRBJ2-5, is GAGVSQSPRYKVTKRGQDVTLRCDPISSHATLYWYQQALGQGPEFLTYFNYEAQPDKSGLPSDRFSAERPEGSISTLTIQRTEQRDSAMYRCASRGRGETQYFGPGTRLLVL.

The chain combines TRBV27 with TRBJ1-1; D is unresolved. V was pared by 3 bases and J by 0 bases, with 11 bases between. The CDR3 loop spans 15 amino acids. CDR1 is MNHEY and CDR2 is SMNVEV in the germline V gene (reference sequence). The CDR3 sequence: CASSFSYRMNTEAFF. CDR3 bases: TGTGCCAGCAGTTTTAGTTACAGAATGAACACTGAAGCTTTCTTT.

DNA for the CDR3: TGTGCCAGCTCACCGAGATTACAGGGGGGCACCGGGGAGCTGTTTTTT. It yields the protein CASSPRLQGGTGELFF. The V call is TRBV18, the J call TRBJ2-2; 8 nucleotides align to TRBD1. Germline values: CDR1 KGHSH, CDR2 LQKENI. J lost 4 bases, V lost 3 bases, and 7 bases had no gene match. There are 16 residues in the CDR3.

J is TRBJ2-3 and V is TRBV7-8; possibly TRBD1 for D (5 bases). The CDR3 consists of 16 residues. Deletions cut 6 bases from V and 4 bases from J, with 20 bases between. CDR1 is SGHVS and CDR2 is FQNEAQ in the germline V gene. In DNA form, the CDR3 reads TGTGCCAGCAGGGGGCCCGGGCCCAGGTACGCAGATACGCAGTATTTT. Residues: CASRGPGPRYADTQYF.

Only one count was recorded for this clone. The gene calls are TRBV19 and TRBJ2-3, with TRBD1 matching over 7 bases. The CDR3 consists of 18 residues. The V gene's germline CDR1 is LNHDA and CDR2 SQIVND (reference sequence). The V segment lost 3 bases and the J segment 2 bases; nucleotides outside the gene matches: 14. In DNA form, the CDR3 reads TGTGCCAGTAGTATGTGGGGGATCCGGGACAGACACACAGATACGCAGTATTTT. Translation gives CASSMWGIRDRHTDTQYF.

The V call is TRBV18, the J call TRBJ2-7; D is possibly TRBD1 (6 bases). The CDR3 has 14 amino acids. The V and J ends lost 4 bases and 0 bases respectively, with 10 bases between them. Germline values: CDR1 KGHSH, CDR2 LQKENI. The CDR3 loop is CASSRAGDSYEQYF. The CDR3 DNA is TGTGCCAGCTCACGAGCAGGGGACTCCTACGAGCAGTACTTC.

The chain has TRBV11-1 and TRBJ2-1; D might be TRBD2 (5 bases). CDR3 size: 16 residues. The germline V gene has CDR1 SGHAT and CDR2 FQDESV (reference sequence). V lost 1 base to trimming and J lost 5 bases, with 15 bases between them. In nucleotides, the CDR3 is TGTGCCAGCAGCTTAGGAGGAACTAGGTCTAACAATGAGCAGTTCTTC. It codes for CASSLGGTRSNNEQFF.

Remarks on this clone: Additional DNA sequences in this sample encode the identical CDR3. This rearrangement joins TRBV18 to TRBJ2-1, with TRBD2 matching over 7 bases. The CDR3 loop spans 13 amino acids. Germline V gene data show CDR1 as KGHSH and CDR2 as LQKENI. V shed 3 bases and J 7 bases; nucleotides not matched to a gene: 3. CDR3 in DNA: TGTGCCAGCTCACCCGGACTAGTAAATGAGCAGTTCTTC. Translated, it gives CASSPGLVNEQFF.

A remark on this clone: Distinct nucleotide sequences in the sample also encode this CDR3. CDR3 sequence: CASSRGGQPQHF. The CDR3 DNA sequence: TGTGCCAGCAGTCGGGGAGGTCAGCCCCAGCATTTT. This chain uses TRBV12-3 or TRBV12-4 with TRBJ1-5; D not certain. Between the trimmed V and J ends, which lost 5 bases and 6 bases, there was a span of 8 bases. There are 12 residues in the CDR3.

This chain links TRBV27 with TRBJ1-4, with 7 bases identical to TRBD1. This CDR3 comprises 17 residues. After removal of 8 bases from V and 7 bases from J, the junction contained 19 bases not matched to a gene. The germline V gene encodes CDR1 MNHEY and CDR2 SMNVEV (reference sequence). Here the CDR3 DNA reads TGTGCCAGCTCGAGGACAGGCAGTGTGGGGGTGGGTGAAAAACTGTTTTTT. It translates to CASSRTGSVGVGEKLFF.

The V call is TRBV10-3, the J call TRBJ1-5; 11 nucleotides align to TRBD1. The CDR3 is 15 residues long. Germline CDR1 reads ENHRY; CDR2 reads SYGVKD. Trimming at V came to 10 bases and at J to 5 bases, leaving 10 bases not matched to a gene. CDR3 bases: TGTGCCAGCGCAGAAGGACAGGGGGCTCATCAGCCCCAGCATTTT. Its protein product is CASAEGQGAHQPQHF.

The chain uses TRBV2 and TRBJ2-1; 9 bases are a match to TRBD2. The CDR3 has 19 residues. V lost 4 bases, J lost 0 bases, and 13 bases stayed unmatched. CDR1 SNHLY and CDR2 FYNNEI come from the germline V gene. CDR3 nucleotides: TGTGCCAGCAGTGGACCCCACCTCCTAGCGGGGAGCTCCTACAATGAGCAGTTCTTC. As protein: CASSGPHLLAGSSYNEQFF.

The genes are TRBV5-1 and TRBJ1-2; 8 bases are shared with TRBD1. V shed 4 bases and J 7 bases; nucleotides not matched to a gene: 9. CDR1 is SGHRS and CDR2 is YFSETQ in the germline V gene. This CDR3 spans 14 amino acids. DNA for the CDR3: TGCGCCAGCAGCGTGACAGGGGCTGGAATTGGCTACACCTTC. Translating it yields CASSVTGAGIGYTF. The variable domain in full, with the rest retrieved from reference TRBV5-1 and TRBJ1-2, is KAGVTQTPRYLIKTRGQQVTLSCSPISGHRSVSWYQQTPGQGLQFLFEYFSETQRNKGNFPGRFSGRQFSNSRSEMNVSTLELGDSALYLCASSVTGAGIGYTFGSGTRLTVV.

Regarding this clone: The sample contains more than one DNA sequence encoding this CDR3. The chain has TRBV7-9 and TRBJ2-7; D gene unclear. CDR1 and CDR2 (germline): SEHNR, FQNEAQ (reference sequence). The CDR3 runs 13 residues. The germline V and J ends were trimmed by 5 bases and 0 bases, with 8 bases remaining between them. This CDR3 is CASSPRSSYEQYF. The CDR3 DNA reads TGTGCCAGCAGCCCTCGGAGCTCCTACGAGCAGTACTTC.